The 13 T cell receptor beta chains in this list originate from one sample, sequenced in a study of T cells after yellow fever vaccination. TCRdb ran MiXCR on the 5' RACE reads and lists one entry per CDR3 protein. The data show 450,000 to 550,000 distinct CDR3 sequences, 15% to 20% seen once. The sample was PBMCs, taken 15 days after the yellow fever booster vaccination. These receptors originate from a young man who received the YFV17D yellow fever vaccine.

The chain is built from TRBV20-1 and TRBJ2-3, with D maybe TRBD2 (6 bases). V was shortened by 2 bases and J by 7 bases, with 16 bases between the two germline ends. From germline, CDR1 is DFQATT and CDR2 SNEGSKA (reference sequence). This CDR3 is 14 amino acids long. DNA for the CDR3: TGCAGTGCTAGACCGCGGGACTTGAGGAATACGCAGTATTTT. The encoded protein is CSARPRDLRNTQYF.

The chain recombines TRBV28 with TRBJ2-7; D possibly corresponds to TRBD1 (6 bases). Per germline, CDR1 MDHEN and CDR2 SYDVKM. V lost 6 bases to trimming and J lost 3 bases, with 12 bases between them. This CDR3 is built from 13 residues. The CDR3 is CASSLIQGYEQYF. DNA of the CDR3: TGTGCCAGCAGCCTGATACAGGGCTACGAGCAGTACTTC. Full variable domain (rest looked up from reference TRBV28 and TRBJ2-7): DVKVTQSSRYLVKRTGEKVFLECVQDMDHENMFWYRQDPGLGLRLIYFSYDVKMKEKGDIPEGYSVSREKKERFSLILESASTNQTSMYLCASSLIQGYEQYFGPGTRLTVT.

The rearrangement uses TRBV3-1 and TRBJ2-6; D not resolved. The CDR3 spans 16 residues. V gave up 1 base and J gave up 3 bases, with 10 bases separating them. Germline CDR1 reads LGHDT; CDR2 reads YNNKEL (reference sequence). CDR3 sequence reads: CASSQVAGYGANVLTF. As DNA, the CDR3 is TGTGCCAGCAGCCAAGTCGCAGGCTATGGGGCCAACGTCCTGACTTTC.

This clonotype has only a few counts. This chain connects TRBV7-2 to TRBJ1-3; no clear D. The V and J ends lost 7 bases and 8 bases respectively, with 15 bases between them. This CDR3 comprises 13 residues. Germline-derived CDR1 and CDR2 are SGHTA and FQGNSA. The CDR3 nucleotides are TGTGCCAGCACCTTCCGATTTGGGGACACCATATATTTT. It codes for CASTFRFGDTIYF.

V is TRBV7-9 and J is TRBJ2-5, with a possible D match to TRBD2 (6 bases). Trimming removed 1 base at V and 2 bases at J, with 11 bases between. Per germline, CDR1 SEHNR and CDR2 FQNEAQ (reference sequence). CDR3 length equals 15 residues. Here the CDR3 DNA reads TGTGCCAGCAGCTTAGGTTCTAGCGATCAAGAGACCCAGTACTTC. This gives the protein CASSLGSSDQETQYF.

This clonotype was counted only a few times. Here the CDR3 reads CASSPEPGGRYEQYF. DNA for the CDR3: TGCGCCAGCAGCCCAGAACCAGGGGGGCGATACGAGCAGTACTTC. This chain uses TRBV5-1 with TRBJ2-7; TRBD1 might be the D (7 bases). The CDR3 covers 15 residues. Trimming pared 4 bases from V and 4 bases from J, leaving 18 bases between. Germline CDR1 reads SGHRS; CDR2 reads YFSETQ.

A word on this clonotype: The junction departs from germline at one end; a sequencing error may be responsible. The chain links TRBV3-1 to TRBJ2-5; D remains unclear. Germline V gives CDR1 LGHDT, CDR2 YNNKEL (reference sequence). The CDR3 sequence is 12 residues long. The CDR3: CASSLPGETPYF. The DNA for the CDR3 is TGTGCCAGCAGCCTCCCTGGAGAGACCCCGTACTTC.

The V call is TRBV5-1, the J call TRBJ2-2; 11 bases agree with TRBD2. Germline-derived CDR1 and CDR2 are SGHRS and YFSETQ. J was trimmed by 4 bases and V by 4 bases; bases with no gene match: 9. The CDR3 length is 17 residues. The CDR3 DNA follows: TGCGCCAGCAGCACCGAACTAGCGGGAGCAGCCACCGGGGAGCTGTTTTTT. Translating gives CASSTELAGAATGELFF. Filled out from reference TRBV5-1 and TRBJ2-2, the complete variable domain reads KAGVTQTPRYLIKTRGQQVTLSCSPISGHRSVSWYQQTPGQGLQFLFEYFSETQRNKGNFPGRFSGRQFSNSRSEMNVSTLELGDSALYLCASSTELAGAATGELFFGEGSRLTVL.

The chain is built from TRBV2 and TRBJ1-2, with a tentative D call TRBD1 (5 bases). The CDR3 is 12 amino acids. Trimming stripped 7 bases from V and 3 bases from J, with 9 bases between. CDR1 is SNHLY and CDR2 is FYNNEI in the germline V gene. The CDR3 is CASMTAHYGYTF. In DNA, the CDR3 is TGTGCCAGCATGACAGCGCACTATGGCTACACCTTC.

The CDR3 loop reads CASRKREENTGELFF. DNA for the CDR3: TGTGCCAGCAGAAAGCGGGAGGAAAACACCGGGGAGCTGTTTTTT. This chain uses TRBV6-1 with TRBJ2-2; 9 nucleotides match TRBD2. The J segment lost 2 bases and the V segment lost 6 bases, leaving 4 bases of the junction unmatched. The germline V gene encodes CDR1 MNHNS and CDR2 SASEGT. The CDR3 length is 15 residues.

The chain recombines TRBV6-5 with TRBJ1-1; TRBD1 might be the D (6 bases). V lost 5 bases and J lost 1, with 11 bases in between. CDR1 is MNHEY, CDR2 SVGAGI, per germline. The CDR3 extends over 14 amino acids. The CDR3 protein is CASSNRVRNTEAFF. The CDR3 bases are TGTGCCAGCAGTAACAGGGTGAGGAACACTGAAGCTTTCTTT.

This clonotype occurred a few times. The chain joins TRBV11-2 to TRBJ1-3; D not certain. V lost 0 bases to trimming and J lost 4 bases, with 10 bases between them. Germline CDR1 reads SGHAT; CDR2 reads FQNNGV. The CDR3 extends over 15 amino acids. The CDR3 sequence is CASSLDIGYGNTIYF. DNA of the CDR3: TGTGCCAGCAGCTTAGATATAGGGTACGGAAACACCATATATTTT. The full variable domain, its missing parts supplied by reference TRBV11-2 and TRBJ1-3, is EAGVAQSPRYKIIEKRQSVAFWCNPISGHATLYWYQQILGQGPKLLIQFQNNGVVDDSQLPKDRFSAERLKGVDSTLKIQPAKLEDSAVYLCASSLDIGYGNTIYFGEGSWLTVV.

Remarks on this clonotype: One end of the junction does not line up with germline, which may come from a read error. The rearrangement uses TRBV6-2 or TRBV6-3 and TRBJ1-2; D uncertain. The CDR3 runs 13 residues. CDR1 is MNHEY and CDR2 is SVGEGT in the germline V gene. Here the CDR3 reads CASSYRADYGYTF. CDR3 coding DNA: TGTGCCAGCAGTTACAGGGCAGACTACGGCTACACCTTC.